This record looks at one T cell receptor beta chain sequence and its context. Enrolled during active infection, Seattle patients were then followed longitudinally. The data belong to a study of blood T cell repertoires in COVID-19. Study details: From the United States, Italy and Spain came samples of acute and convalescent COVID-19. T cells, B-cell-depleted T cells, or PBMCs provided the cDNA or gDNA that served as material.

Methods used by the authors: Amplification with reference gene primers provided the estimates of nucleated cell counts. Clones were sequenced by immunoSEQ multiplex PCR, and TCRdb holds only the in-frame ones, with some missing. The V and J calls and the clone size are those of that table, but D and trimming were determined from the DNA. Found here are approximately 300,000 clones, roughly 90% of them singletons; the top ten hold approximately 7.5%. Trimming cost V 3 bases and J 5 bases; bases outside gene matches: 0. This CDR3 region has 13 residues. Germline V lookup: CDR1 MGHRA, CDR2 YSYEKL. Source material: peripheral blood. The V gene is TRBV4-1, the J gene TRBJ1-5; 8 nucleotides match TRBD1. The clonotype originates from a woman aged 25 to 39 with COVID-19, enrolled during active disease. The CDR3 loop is CASSQTGDQPQHF. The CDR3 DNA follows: TGCGCCAGCAGCCAGACAGGGGATCAGCCCCAGCATTTT.